The clone carrying this T cell receptor (beta chain) showed up just a few times. Its antigen is unidentified. Template switching by 5'RACE produced TCR cDNA, adding a universal primer site and UMIs. MiXCR, applied by TCRdb to the 5' RACE reads, yields one record per CDR3 protein. This table has around 550,000 distinct CDR3 sequences, 15% to 20% appearing once. J gave up 7 bases and V 6 bases, and 5 bases lay outside the gene matches. This CDR3 is built from 13 residues. This record comes from a study of T cells after yellow fever vaccination. Findings and caveats of the study: Post-booster repertoires contained most primary-vaccination clones again (about 95% CD4, about 90% CD8).

The TCR comes from a man aged 30-40 years who received the YFV17D yellow fever vaccine. The sequenced sample was PBMCs, obtained 15 days after the yellow fever booster vaccination. V gene TRBV12-3 or TRBV12-4 combines with J gene TRBJ1-2; TRBD1 matches at 10 bases. The CDR3 coding sequence is TGTGCCAGCAGGTCCGGGACAGGGGTTGGCTACACCTTC. Translating it yields CASRSGTGVGYTF.